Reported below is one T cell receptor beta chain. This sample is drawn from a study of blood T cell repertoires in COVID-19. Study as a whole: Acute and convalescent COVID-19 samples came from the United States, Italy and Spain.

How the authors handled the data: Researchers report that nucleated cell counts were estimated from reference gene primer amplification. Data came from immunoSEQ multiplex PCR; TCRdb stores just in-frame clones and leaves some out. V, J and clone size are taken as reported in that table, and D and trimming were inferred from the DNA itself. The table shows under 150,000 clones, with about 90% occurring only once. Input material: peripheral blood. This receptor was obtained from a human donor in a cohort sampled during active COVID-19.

The CDR3 DNA sequence: TGTGCCAGCAGTTTTGGCAAAAATGAGCAGTTCTTC. The encoded protein is CASSFGKNEQFF. The chain links TRBV12-3 or TRBV12-4 to TRBJ2-1; D gene ambiguous. The CDR3 is 12 residues long. Between the trimmed V and J ends, which lost 3 bases and 7 bases, there was a span of 7 bases.